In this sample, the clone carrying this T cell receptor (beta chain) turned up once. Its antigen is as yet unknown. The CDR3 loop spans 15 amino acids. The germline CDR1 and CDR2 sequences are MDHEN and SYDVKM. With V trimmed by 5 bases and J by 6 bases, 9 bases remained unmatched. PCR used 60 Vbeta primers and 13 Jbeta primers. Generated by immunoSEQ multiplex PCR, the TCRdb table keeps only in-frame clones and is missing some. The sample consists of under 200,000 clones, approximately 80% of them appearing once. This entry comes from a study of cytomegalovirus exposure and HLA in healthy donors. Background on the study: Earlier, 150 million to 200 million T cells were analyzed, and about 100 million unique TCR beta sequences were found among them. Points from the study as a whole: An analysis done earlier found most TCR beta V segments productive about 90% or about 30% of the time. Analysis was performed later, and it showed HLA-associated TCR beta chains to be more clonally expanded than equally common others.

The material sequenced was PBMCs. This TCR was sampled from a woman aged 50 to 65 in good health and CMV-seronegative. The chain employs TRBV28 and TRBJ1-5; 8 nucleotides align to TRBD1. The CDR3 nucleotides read TGTGCCAGCAGTGCACTTACAGGGGGTTCTCAGCCCCAGCATTTT. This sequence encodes CASSALTGGSQPQHF.